This entry lists 23 T cell receptor beta chains sequenced from one sample in a study of T cells in localized non-small cell lung cancer. TCRdb keeps only in-frame clones here, not all; method: immunoSEQ multiplex PCR. Found here are tens of thousands of clones, roughly 90% of them singletons; the top ten hold roughly 2.5%. The material sequenced was peripheral blood, taken before any cancer treatment. The receptors here all came from a female donor older than 55 with stage I squamous cell lung carcinoma.

The genes are TRBV6-5 and TRBJ1-2; 7 bases match TRBD1. The CDR3 spans 13 residues. From germline, CDR1 is MNHEY and CDR2 SVGAGI. With 2 bases clipped from V and 8 bases from J, the junction kept 5 bases outside the gene matches. The CDR3 DNA follows: TGTGCCAGCAGTTACGCCACAGGGGTGGGCTACACCTTC. Its translation is CASSYATGVGYTF.

The genes are TRBV7-2 and TRBJ1-2; D might be TRBD1 (5 bases). CDR1 SGHTA and CDR2 FQGNSA come from the germline V gene. V lost 0 bases and J lost 4, with 9 bases in between. The CDR3 loop spans 14 amino acids. In DNA form, the CDR3 reads TGTGCCAGCAGCTTAGCGGGGGGTGGCTATGGCTACACCTTC. This encodes CASSLAGGGYGYTF.

The chain is built from TRBV10-3 and TRBJ1-1; no definite D call. Trimming removed 0 bases from V and 0 bases from J, with 8 bases in between. The CDR3 contains 15 residues. Per germline, CDR1 ENHRY and CDR2 SYGVKD. CDR3 DNA sequence: TGTGCCATCAGTGAGTCGCAGGACTTGAACACTGAAGCTTTCTTT. Translating it yields CAISESQDLNTEAFF.

V usage is TRBV6-5 and J usage is TRBJ1-2, with TRBD1 matching over 9 bases. The V gene's germline CDR1 is MNHEY and CDR2 SVGAGI. CDR3 size: 14 residues. Trimming removed 7 bases from V and 2 bases from J; junction bases left unmatched: 5. CDR3 protein: CASTRTGVNYGYTF. In nucleotides, the CDR3 is TGTGCCAGCACCCGGACAGGGGTCAACTATGGCTACACCTTC.

The chain links TRBV18 to TRBJ1-5; a weak D match, TRBD1 (6 bases). The CDR3 is 16 amino acids. CDR1 is KGHSH and CDR2 is LQKENI in the germline V gene. The V and J ends lost 2 bases and 3 bases respectively, with 14 bases between them. The DNA of the CDR3 is TGTGCCAGCTCACCATCGAGGGGGTCCTACAATCAGCCCCAGCATTTT. It encodes CASSPSRGSYNQPQHF.

V gene TRBV7-2 combines with J gene TRBJ1-3; D might be TRBD1 (5 bases). The CDR3 has 15 amino acids. Germline CDR1 SGHTA, CDR2 FQGNSA. Trimming left V 2 bases short and J 4 bases short, with 12 bases between. The CDR3 DNA is TGTGCCAGCAGCTTAAGAGGGGCGCGCGGAAACACCATATATTTT. Amino acid sequence: CASSLRGARGNTIYF.

The V call is TRBV10-3, the J call TRBJ2-3, with D perhaps TRBD2 (5 bases). Per the germline V gene, CDR1 is ENHRY and CDR2 is SYGVKD. This CDR3 comprises 13 residues. V lost 6 bases, J lost 6 bases, and 13 bases lay in between. For the CDR3, the DNA is TGTGCCATCAGGGTTCCTCGAGGGGATACGCAGTATTTT. Translating it yields CAIRVPRGDTQYF.

CDR3 in amino acids: CASSLERLAGGGETQYF. The CDR3 coding sequence is TGTGCCAGCAGCTTGGAGCGACTAGCGGGAGGAGGGGAGACCCAGTACTTC. The chain is built from TRBV5-4 and TRBJ2-5, with 13 positions matching TRBD2. The CDR3 totals 17 residues. The V gene's germline CDR1 is SGHNT and CDR2 YYREEE (reference sequence). Trimming cost V 0 bases and J 5 bases; bases outside gene matches: 7.

Written as DNA, the CDR3 is TGTGCCAGCAGCTCAGGCCTAGATCCCACAGATACGCAGTATTTT. Translated: CASSSGLDPTDTQYF. The chain carries TRBV7-3 and TRBJ2-3; D ambiguous. The CDR3 runs 15 residues. Trimming removed 4 bases at V and 2 bases at J, with 13 bases between. Germline values: CDR1 SGHTA, CDR2 FQGTGA.

V and J are TRBV7-7 and TRBJ2-5; 7 bases agree with TRBD2. Trimming at V came to 3 bases and at J to 0 bases, leaving 4 bases not matched to a gene. Germline V lookup: CDR1 SSHAT, CDR2 FNYEAQ (reference sequence). The CDR3 has 15 amino acids. The DNA for the CDR3 is TGTGCCAGCAGCTTGGGTAGCGGGTACCAAGAGACCCAGTACTTC. Translation gives CASSLGSGYQETQYF.

V and J are TRBV19 and TRBJ2-5; 10 nucleotides align to TRBD1. The CDR3 totals 13 residues. The germline CDR1 and CDR2 sequences are LNHDA and SQIVND (reference sequence). Trimming at V came to 10 bases and at J to 3 bases, leaving 5 bases not matched to a gene. CDR3 sequence (DNA): TGTGCCACCGCGGACAGGGGGGAAGAGACCCAGTACTTC. It yields the protein CATADRGEETQYF.

The J gene is TRBJ2-1, the V gene TRBV7-9; 10 bases map to TRBD2. The CDR3 length is 15 residues. V lost 7 bases to trimming and J lost 7 bases; unmatched junction nucleotides: 10. From germline, CDR1 is SEHNR and CDR2 FQNEAQ (reference sequence). CDR3 nucleotides: TGTGCCAGCACTCAAGCGGGAGGGCCGGATAATGAGCAGTTCTTC. Its protein product is CASTQAGGPDNEQFF.

The J gene is TRBJ1-2, the V gene TRBV11-2; the D is unclear. The CDR3 length is 15 residues. Germline CDR1 SGHAT, CDR2 FQNNGV. Trimming cost V 1 base and J 2 bases, with 11 bases left between them. CDR3 sequence (DNA): TGTGCCAGCAGCTTAGTTCCGCTATGGAACTATGGCTACACCTTC. This gives the protein CASSLVPLWNYGYTF.

The V gene is TRBV30, the J gene TRBJ2-1; 13 nucleotides agree with TRBD2. Per the germline V gene, CDR1 is GTSNPN and CDR2 is SVGIG (reference sequence). The CDR3 consists of 15 residues. With V trimmed by 2 bases and J by 8 bases, 6 bases remained unmatched. CDR3 sequence reads: CAWSPGLAGADEQFF. In DNA, the CDR3 is TGTGCCTGGAGTCCAGGACTAGCGGGAGCCGATGAGCAGTTCTTC.

Only one count was recorded for this clone. The chain has TRBV5-1 and TRBJ2-2; unclear D gene. This CDR3 comprises 16 residues. V dropped 2 bases and J dropped 1 base, with 12 bases sitting between them. CDR1 is SGHRS, CDR2 YFSETQ, per germline. CDR3 bases: TGCGCCAGCAGCTTCCACTCAGACTGGAACACCGGGGAGCTGTTTTTT. Translation: CASSFHSDWNTGELFF. Full variable domain (missing parts from reference TRBV5-1 and TRBJ2-2): KAGVTQTPRYLIKTRGQQVTLSCSPISGHRSVSWYQQTPGQGLQFLFEYFSETQRNKGNFPGRFSGRQFSNSRSEMNVSTLELGDSALYLCASSFHSDWNTGELFFGEGSRLTVL.

This clone was counted a few times. This sequence joins TRBV27 and TRBJ1-5; unclear D gene. Deletions cut 6 bases from V and 5 bases from J, with 11 bases between. This CDR3 contains 13 residues. Germline V gives CDR1 MNHEY, CDR2 SMNVEV (reference sequence). CDR3 region: CASSWGGHQPQHF. As DNA, the CDR3 is TGTGCCAGCAGCTGGGGAGGGCATCAGCCCCAGCATTTT.

The rearrangement links TRBV6-5 to TRBJ1-2; 8 bases agree with TRBD1. Germline V gene sequence: CDR1 MNHEY, CDR2 SVGAGI. Trimming took 6 bases from V and 8 from J; bases not matched to a gene: 11. The CDR3 runs to 14 residues. The chain's CDR3 is CASSRTGTGFGYTF. The CDR3 DNA sequence: TGTGCCAGCAGCCGAACCGGGACAGGTTTCGGCTACACCTTC.

This chain connects TRBV2 to TRBJ1-2, with D uncertain. Germline V gene data show CDR1 as SNHLY and CDR2 as FYNNEI. The CDR3 has 14 amino acids. V shed 6 bases and J shed 8 bases, with 19 bases lying between them. For the CDR3, the DNA is TGTGCCAGCAGGCGGACCTACCTTAACTGGGGCTACACCTTC. Translating it yields CASRRTYLNWGYTF.

This clone was detected once. The chain has TRBV29-1 and TRBJ2-5, with 9 bases fitting TRBD2. This CDR3 contains 13 residues. J lost 5 bases, V lost 8 bases, and 9 bases had no gene match. Germline lookup yields CDR1 SQVTM and CDR2 ANQGSEA. The CDR3 reads CSPAGGPGETQYF. The CDR3 DNA reads TGCAGCCCCGCGGGGGGGCCGGGGGAGACCCAGTACTTC.

A single count supports this clone. The genes are TRBV5-4 and TRBJ2-7, with 11 bases matching TRBD2. The V gene end was trimmed by 0 bases and the J gene end by 6 bases; junction bases not matched to a gene: 2. CDR3 length equals 14 residues. Germline V gene data show CDR1 as SGHNT and CDR2 as YYREEE (reference sequence). The CDR3 DNA follows: TGTGCCAGCAGCTTGGTTAGCGGGAGGGCCGAGCAGTACTTC. Its translation is CASSLVSGRAEQYF.

This chain joins TRBV7-3 and TRBJ1-5, with D unresolved. V was pared by 2 bases and J by 5 bases, with 10 bases between. Germline loops: CDR1 SGHTA, CDR2 FQGTGA. The CDR3 spans 14 residues. The DNA of the CDR3 is TGTGCCAGCAGCTTAGCAGGCCCCCATCAGCCCCAGCATTTT. Protein sequence: CASSLAGPHQPQHF.

The chain joins TRBV7-2 to TRBJ2-5; D ambiguous. Trimming cost V 6 bases and J 1 base, with 15 bases left between them. CDR3 size: 15 residues. Germline CDR1 reads SGHTA; CDR2 reads FQGNSA. The CDR3 nucleotides read TGTGCCAGCAGTCCAATTACGGGTTTCCAAGAGACCCAGTACTTC. Its protein product is CASSPITGFQETQYF.

The chain is built from TRBV7-9 and TRBJ1-2, with D hard to call. Germline CDR1 reads SEHNR; CDR2 reads FQNEAQ (reference sequence). Between the trimmed V and J ends, which lost 3 bases and 2 bases, there was a span of 4 bases. The CDR3 sequence is 12 residues long. DNA for the CDR3: TGTGCCAGCAGCTTTGAGAACTATGGCTACACCTTC. Translating it yields CASSFENYGYTF.